This TCR beta chain was sequenced in a study of identical twins. The CDR3 has 15 residues. CDR1 SNHLY and CDR2 FYNNEI come from the germline V gene. V lost 8 bases, J lost 0 bases, and 14 bases lay in between. MiXCR, run by TCRdb on the 5' RACE reads, gives a single entry per CDR3 protein. The sample yields 450,000 to 650,000 distinct CDR3 sequences, about 15% seen once. This clonotype was detected only a few times. These data are also associated with another study on yellow fever vaccine responses in identical twins.

The genes are TRBV2 and TRBJ1-3, with unresolved D. The sequenced material came from CD4+ T cells sorted from blood. The sequence was collected from a woman aged 18-29 years in good health. The CDR3 is CASGVPQSSGNTIYF. CDR3 sequence (DNA): TGTGCCAGCGGTGTTCCGCAAAGCTCTGGAAACACCATATATTTT.